Listed below are T cell receptor beta chains from one sample, sequenced in a study of shared clonotypes between healthy human individuals. Only in-frame clones appear in the TCRdb table, and some are missing; sequencing was by immunoSEQ multiplex PCR. This sample yields some 2,000,000 clones, of which approximately 96% are seen a single time; approximately 0.13% belongs to the top ten. Sequences were obtained from naive CD4+ T cells sorted from blood. The receptors come from a young man in good health. The CDR3 runs from the conserved cysteine through the conserved F or W. D genes are given only for firm matches. Only some rows state a clone size, as once, few, many or a class for expanded clones.

D gene,J gene,V gene,clone size,CDR3 protein,CDR3 DNA
TRBD1,TRBJ1-2,TRBV29-1,-,CSVDRAGYGYTF,TGCAGCGTAGACAGGGCAGGCTATGGCTACACCTTC
TRBD1,TRBJ2-7,TRBV4-3,-,CASSRARTGGYEQYF,TGCGCCAGCAGCCGCGCGAGGACAGGGGGCTACGAGCAGTACTTC
-,TRBJ2-7,TRBV2,-,CASKGQDRSYEQYF,TGTGCCAGCAAGGGCCAGGACCGTTCCTACGAGCAGTACTTC
TRBD1,TRBJ2-1,TRBV6-6,-,CASSRGRDRGRDEQFF,TGTGCCAGCAGTCGAGGTCGGGACAGGGGGCGCGATGAGCAGTTCTTC
-,TRBJ2-7,TRBV10-3,-,CAIRTGQNSYEQYF,TGTGCCATCAGGACGGGACAAAACTCCTACGAGCAGTACTTC
TRBD2,TRBJ2-1,TRBV28,-,CASRSQASGGDEQFF,TGTGCCAGCAGATCACAGGCTAGCGGGGGTGATGAGCAGTTCTTC
-,TRBJ2-7,TRBV5-1,-,CASSLEPGVYEQYF,TGCGCCAGCAGCTTGGAACCAGGGGTCTACGAGCAGTACTTC
-,TRBJ1-1,TRBV28,-,CASSRPDSKAEAFF,TGTGCCAGCAGCCGCCCCGACTCGAAGGCTGAAGCTTTCTTT
-,TRBJ1-4,TRBV4-3,-,CASSRQGSTNEKLFF,TGCGCCAGCAGCCGTCAGGGATCTACTAATGAAAAACTGTTTTTT
-,TRBJ2-3,TRBV21-1,once,CASSKLPTDTQYF,TGTGCCAGCAGCAAGTTACCCACAGATACGCAGTATTTT
-,TRBJ1-5,TRBV5-1,once,CASSLAGVSNQPQHF,TGCGCCAGCAGCTTGGCTGGGGTTAGCAATCAGCCCCAGCATTTT
-,TRBJ1-2,TRBV2,-,CASSEGQGRNGYTF,TGTGCCAGCAGTGAGGGGCAGGGCCGTAACGGCTACACCTTC
-,TRBJ2-3,TRBV19,-,CASSRGGDTQYF,TGTGCCAGTAGTAGGGGTGGGGATACGCAGTATTTT
-,TRBJ2-7,TRBV5-1,-,CASSRVLTSSYEQYF,TGCGCCAGCAGCCGGGTTCTGACCAGCTCCTACGAGCAGTACTTC
TRBD2,TRBJ2-7,TRBV6-6,-,CASSDSGFSYEQYF,TGTGCCAGCAGTGATAGCGGGTTTTCCTACGAGCAGTACTTC
TRBD1,TRBJ2-7,TRBV7-9,-,CASSLALGQGYEQYF,TGTGCCAGCAGCTTAGCGTTGGGACAGGGCTACGAGCAGTACTTC
-,TRBJ2-7,TRBV25-1,-,CASSPNYEQYF,TGTGCCAGCAGTCCAAACTACGAGCAGTACTTC
TRBD2,TRBJ2-7,TRBV7-2,-,CASSTRGLASYEQYF,TGTGCCAGCAGCACGCGGGGACTAGCATCGTACGAGCAGTACTTC
TRBD1,TRBJ2-7,TRBV5-4,-,CASSQEPGQVYEQYF,TGCGCCAGCAGCCAAGAACCGGGACAGGTCTACGAGCAGTACTTC
-,TRBJ2-3,TRBV5-5,-,CASSRSGLMGTDTQYF,TGTGCCAGCAGCCGGTCGGGACTGATGGGGACAGATACGCAGTATTTT
-,TRBJ2-2,TRBV19,-,CASSIQENTGELFF,TGTGCCAGTAGTATACAGGAGAACACCGGGGAGCTGTTTTTT
-,TRBJ2-3,TRBV10-3,-,CASADTDTQYF,TGTGCCTCCGCGGACACAGATACGCAGTATTTT
TRBD1,TRBJ2-7,TRBV6-5,-,CASRLTGTGTYEQYF,TGTGCCAGCAGGCTAACCGGGACAGGGACCTACGAGCAGTACTTC
TRBD1,TRBJ2-5,TRBV5-1,-,CASSPRGQSETQYF,TGCGCCAGCAGCCCCAGGGGACAGTCGGAGACCCAGTACTTC
-,TRBJ2-3,TRBV30,-,CAVEGGRDTQYF,TGTGCCGTAGAGGGGGGGCGGGATACGCAGTATTTT
TRBD2,TRBJ2-1,TRBV7-2,-,CASSGGSQSYNEQFF,TGTGCCAGCAGCGGCGGGAGTCAGTCCTACAATGAGCAGTTCTTC
TRBD1,TRBJ2-7,TRBV28,-,CASIPGGQNNYEQYF,TGTGCCAGCATTCCAGGGGGACAGAATAACTACGAGCAGTACTTC
-,TRBJ2-7,TRBV4-1,once,CASSQDVTSSSYEQYF,TGCGCCAGCAGCCAAGATGTGACAAGCAGCTCCTACGAGCAGTACTTC
-,TRBJ1-5,TRBV29-1,few,CSVGDGDQPQHF,TGCAGCGTTGGAGACGGCGATCAGCCCCAGCATTTT
-,TRBJ2-5,TRBV5-6,-,CASSHQETQYF,TGTGCCAGCAGCCATCAGGAGACCCAGTACTTC
TRBD1,TRBJ2-1,TRBV6-1,-,CASSEGGTGGNEQFF,TGTGCCAGCAGTGAAGGGGGGACAGGGGGCAATGAGCAGTTCTTC
TRBD1,TRBJ1-5,TRBV2,-,CASSSTGDQPQHF,TGTGCCAGCAGTTCCACAGGGGACCAGCCCCAGCATTTT
-,TRBJ1-2,TRBV6-6,-,CAATADFYGYTF,TGTGCCGCTACAGCAGATTTCTATGGCTACACCTTC
TRBD2,TRBJ2-2,TRBV19,-,CASSITASGESPGELFF,TGTGCCAGTAGTATAACTGCTAGCGGGGAGTCCCCCGGGGAGCTGTTTTTT
TRBD2,TRBJ2-7,TRBV25-1,-,CASSETRLATYEQYF,TGTGCCAGCAGTGAAACTCGACTAGCAACCTACGAGCAGTACTTC
TRBD2,TRBJ2-7,TRBV6-1,-,CASSDGGLANEQYF,TGTGCCAGCAGTGACGGGGGACTAGCTAACGAGCAGTACTTC
-,TRBJ2-1,TRBV10-1,-,CASSESRGTLYNEQFF,TGCGCCAGCAGTGAGAGTCGGGGGACCCTCTACAATGAGCAGTTCTTC
-,TRBJ2-3,TRBV5-6,-,CASSRGTPTSTDTQYF,TGTGCCAGCAGCCGCGGGACACCAACTAGCACAGATACGCAGTATTTT
TRBD2,TRBJ2-2,TRBV13,once,CASSRKFSWGGHTGELFF,TGTGCCAGCAGCCGCAAGTTCAGTTGGGGAGGGCACACCGGGGAGCTGTTTTTT
TRBD1,TRBJ2-7,TRBV10-3,-,CAITSGQGAYEQYF,TGTGCCATCACTTCGGGACAGGGGGCTTACGAGCAGTACTTC
-,TRBJ2-4,TRBV21-1,-,CASSRRQTLAKNIQYF,TGTGCCAGCAGCAGAAGACAGACACTAGCCAAAAACATTCAGTACTTC
-,TRBJ2-3,TRBV7-7,-,CASSLTPGRTDTQYF,TGTGCTAGCAGCTTAACCCCAGGGCGGACAGATACGCAGTATTTT
-,TRBJ2-2,TRBV11-2,-,CASSLYRGLNTGELFF,TGTGCCAGCAGCTTATACAGGGGACTTAACACCGGGGAGCTGTTTTTT